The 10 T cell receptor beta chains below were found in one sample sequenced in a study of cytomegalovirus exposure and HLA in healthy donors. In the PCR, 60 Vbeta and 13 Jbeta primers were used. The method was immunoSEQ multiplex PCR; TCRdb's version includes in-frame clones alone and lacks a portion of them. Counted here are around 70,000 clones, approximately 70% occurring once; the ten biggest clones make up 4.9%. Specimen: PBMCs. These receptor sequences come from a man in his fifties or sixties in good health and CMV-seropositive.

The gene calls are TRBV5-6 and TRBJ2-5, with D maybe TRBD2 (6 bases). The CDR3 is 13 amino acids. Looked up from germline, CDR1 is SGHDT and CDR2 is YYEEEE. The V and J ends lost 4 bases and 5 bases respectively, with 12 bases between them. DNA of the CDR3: TGTGCCAGCAGCGGGGGGTGGGGCGAGACCCAGTACTTC. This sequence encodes CASSGGWGETQYF.

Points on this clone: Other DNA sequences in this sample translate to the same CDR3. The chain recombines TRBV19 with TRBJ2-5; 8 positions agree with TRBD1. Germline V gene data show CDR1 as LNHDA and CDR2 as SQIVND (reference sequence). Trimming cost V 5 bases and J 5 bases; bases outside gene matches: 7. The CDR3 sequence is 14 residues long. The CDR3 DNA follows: TGTGCCAGTAGTCTCCAGGGGGCTGGGGAGACCCAGTACTTC. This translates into CASSLQGAGETQYF.

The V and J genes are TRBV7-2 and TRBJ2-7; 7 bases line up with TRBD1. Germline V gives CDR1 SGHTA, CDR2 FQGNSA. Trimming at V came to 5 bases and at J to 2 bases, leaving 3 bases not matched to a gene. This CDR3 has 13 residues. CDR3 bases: TGTGCCAGCAGCGGCCAGGGGGCCTACGAGCAGTACTTC. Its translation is CASSGQGAYEQYF.

CDR3 DNA sequence: TGTGCCAGTAGTATCAACAGGGTCTATGGCTACACCTTC. It codes for CASSINRVYGYTF. The chain recombines TRBV19 with TRBJ1-2, with D perhaps matching TRBD1 (6 bases). V shed 3 bases and J shed 4 bases, with 9 bases lying between them. The V gene's germline CDR1 is LNHDA and CDR2 SQIVND (reference sequence). This CDR3 region has 13 residues.

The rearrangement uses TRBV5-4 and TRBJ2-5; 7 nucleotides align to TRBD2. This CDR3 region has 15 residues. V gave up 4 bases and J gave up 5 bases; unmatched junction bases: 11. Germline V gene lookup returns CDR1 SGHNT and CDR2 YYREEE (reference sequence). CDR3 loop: CASSPPGLGGETQYF. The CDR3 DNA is TGTGCCAGCAGCCCCCCGGGGCTGGGGGGGGAGACCCAGTACTTC.

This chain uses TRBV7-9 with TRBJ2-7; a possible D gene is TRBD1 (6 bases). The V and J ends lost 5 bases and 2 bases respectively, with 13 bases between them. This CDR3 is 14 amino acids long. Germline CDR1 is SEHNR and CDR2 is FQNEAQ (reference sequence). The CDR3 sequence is CASSPVQGPYEQYF. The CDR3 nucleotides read TGTGCCAGCAGCCCGGTACAGGGCCCCTACGAGCAGTACTTC. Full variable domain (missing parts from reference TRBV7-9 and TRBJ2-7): DTGVSQNPRHKITKRGQNVTFRCDPISEHNRLYWYRQTLGQGPEFLTYFQNEAQLEKSRLLSDRFSAERPKGSFSTLEIQRTEQGDSAMYLCASSPVQGPYEQYFGPGTRLTVT.

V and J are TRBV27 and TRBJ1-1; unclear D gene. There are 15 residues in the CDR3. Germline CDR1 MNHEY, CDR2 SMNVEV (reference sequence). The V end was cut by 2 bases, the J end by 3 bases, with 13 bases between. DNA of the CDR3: TGTGCCAGCAGTTTAGGAACCCGACATTACACTGAAGCTTTCTTT. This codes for CASSLGTRHYTEAFF.

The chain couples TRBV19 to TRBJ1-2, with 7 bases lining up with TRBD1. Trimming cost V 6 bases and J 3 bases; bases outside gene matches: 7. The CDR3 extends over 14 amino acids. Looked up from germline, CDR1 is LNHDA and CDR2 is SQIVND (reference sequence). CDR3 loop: CASSQLQGYYGYTF. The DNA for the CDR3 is TGTGCCAGTAGCCAATTACAGGGGTACTATGGCTACACCTTC.

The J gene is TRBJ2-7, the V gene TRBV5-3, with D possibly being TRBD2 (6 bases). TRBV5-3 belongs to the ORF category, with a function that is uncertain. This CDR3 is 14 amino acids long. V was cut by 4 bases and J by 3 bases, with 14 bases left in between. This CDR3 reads CARSVWRGLYEQYF. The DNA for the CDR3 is TGTGCCAGAAGCGTATGGAGGGGCCTCTACGAGCAGTACTTC.

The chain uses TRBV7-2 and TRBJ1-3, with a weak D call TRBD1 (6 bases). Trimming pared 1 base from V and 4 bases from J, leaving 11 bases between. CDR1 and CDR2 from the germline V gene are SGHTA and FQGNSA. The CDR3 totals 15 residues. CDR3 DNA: TGTGCCAGCAGCTTAGGAGGGGGTGGAGGAAACACCATATATTTT. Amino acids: CASSLGGGGGNTIYF.